The 28 T cell receptor beta chains given below trace back to one sample, sequenced in a study of T cell repertoires in cytomegalovirus infection. MiXCR, applied by TCRdb to the reads, yields one record per CDR3 protein. Seen here are just under 550,000 distinct CDR3 sequences, approximately 26% observed once, and the top ten hold approximately 13%. The specimen sequenced was PBMCs. All receptors derive from a human donor in good health (CMV status not recorded). Some clones in this sample may be carry-over from other donors' samples.

In its sample, this clonotype was seen a few times. This rearrangement joins TRBV7-8 to TRBJ2-1; D might be TRBD2 (6 bases). Per germline, CDR1 SGHVS and CDR2 FQNEAQ. The CDR3 spans 16 residues. V dropped 5 bases and J dropped 5 bases, with 19 bases sitting between them. The chain's CDR3 is CASSPDPGTPNNEQFF. In nucleotides, the CDR3 is TGTGCCAGCAGCCCTGACCCCGGGACTCCGAACAATGAGCAGTTCTTC.

There are a few counts of this clonotype. This chain joins TRBV20-1 and TRBJ2-7; a weak D match, TRBD2 (6 bases). The ends were cut back, 4 bases at V and 7 bases at J, with 8 bases in the middle. Per the germline V gene, CDR1 is DFQATT and CDR2 is SNEGSKA (reference sequence). The CDR3 contains 10 residues. CDR3 in DNA: TGCAGTGCTACCCTAGCGGAGCAGTACGTC. This sequence encodes CSATLAEQYV.

This chain uses TRBV6-6 with TRBJ1-5; the match to TRBD1 covers 7 bases. V dropped 5 bases and J dropped 4; count of bases not matched to a gene: 11. This CDR3 is 16 amino acids long. Germline-derived CDR1 and CDR2 are MNHNY and SVGAGI (reference sequence). The CDR3 loop reads CASSRRGTATNQPQHF. CDR3 nucleotide sequence: TGTGCCAGCAGTCGTCGCGGGACAGCGACTAATCAGCCCCAGCATTTT.

The sample holds many counts of this clonotype. For the CDR3, the DNA is TGTGCCAGCAGTCAGACAGTTACCTATGGCTACACCTTC. Its protein product is CASSQTVTYGYTF. This chain connects TRBV12-3 or TRBV12-4 to TRBJ1-2, with D maybe TRBD1 (5 bases). The CDR3 extends over 13 amino acids. V shed 5 bases and J shed 4 bases, with 11 bases lying between them.

This clonotype was seen more than once but under ten times. This rearrangement joins TRBV4-3 to TRBJ1-1; D uncertain. Germline CDR1 and CDR2: LGHNA and YSLEER. The CDR3 consists of 15 residues. V lost 0 bases and J 5 bases, leaving 13 bases between the germline ends. DNA of the CDR3: TGCGCCAGCAGCCAAGAGCCCGGGTTAGGGACTGAAGCTTTCTTT. Its translation is CASSQEPGLGTEAFF.

This chain uses TRBV6-1 with TRBJ2-2; D is uncertain. In germline, CDR1 is MNHNS, CDR2 SASEGT. The V gene lost 3 bases and the J gene lost 5 bases, with 10 bases spanning the gap. The CDR3 runs 14 residues. The CDR3 sequence is CASSDKGGTGELFF. In DNA form, the CDR3 reads TGTGCCAGCAGTGACAAGGGTGGTACCGGGGAGCTGTTTTTT.

This clonotype was seen a few times. This rearrangement joins TRBV6-5 to TRBJ1-4, with D perhaps matching TRBD1 (6 bases). The CDR3 extends over 14 amino acids. CDR1 is MNHEY, CDR2 SVGAGI, per germline. The germline V and J ends were trimmed by 6 bases and 8 bases, with 16 bases remaining between them. The CDR3 sequence: CASREQGGGEKLFF. In nucleotides, the CDR3 is TGTGCCAGCAGAGAACAGGGAGGCGGAGAAAAACTGTTTTTT.

In its sample, this clonotype was seen many times. V and J are TRBV7-3 and TRBJ2-1; 13 nucleotides align to TRBD2. The V segment lost 5 bases and the J segment 0 bases; nucleotides outside the gene matches: 7. The germline CDR1 and CDR2 sequences are SGHTA and FQGTGA. The length of the CDR3 is 18 residues. The CDR3 here is CASSPRTSGRSSYNEQFF. DNA of the CDR3: TGTGCCAGCAGCCCAAGGACTAGCGGGAGAAGCTCCTACAATGAGCAGTTCTTC.

This clonotype was seen ten or more times. J is TRBJ1-3 and V is TRBV7-2; tentatively, D is TRBD1 (5 bases). Trimming removed 6 bases from V and 0 bases from J, with 12 bases in between. Germline V lookup: CDR1 SGHTA, CDR2 FQGNSA. The CDR3 length is 15 residues. In DNA, the CDR3 is TGTGCCAGCAGGCTGACAGTGAGCTCTGGAAACACCATATATTTT. Translation: CASRLTVSSGNTIYF.

The chain links TRBV12-5 to TRBJ2-1; 10 bases align to TRBD2. Germline trimming cut 5 bases from V and 2 bases from J; bases unmatched to any gene: 3. Germline V CDR1 and CDR2: LGHNT, FRNRAP. This CDR3 region has 15 residues. The CDR3 sequence is CASGPGTSAYNEQFF. The CDR3 nucleotides read TGTGCTAGTGGTCCAGGGACTAGCGCCTACAATGAGCAGTTCTTC.

The chain links TRBV14 to TRBJ2-7, with 9 nucleotides matching TRBD2. The CDR3 spans 15 residues. CDR1 is SGHDN and CDR2 is FVKESK in the germline V gene. The V segment lost 6 bases and the J segment 6 bases; nucleotides outside the gene matches: 12. CDR3 sequence reads: CASRYSGRTGGEQYF. The CDR3 DNA reads TGTGCCAGCAGATACAGCGGGAGGACCGGTGGCGAGCAGTACTTC.

V gene TRBV12-3 or TRBV12-4 combines with J gene TRBJ2-1; possible D gene TRBD2, 6 bases. The CDR3 runs to 15 residues. Trimming left V 6 bases short and J 9 bases short, with 21 bases between. CDR3 in amino acids: CASSLEGSVSSEQFF. The DNA of the CDR3 is TGTGCCAGCAGCCTGGAGGGGAGTGTGAGTAGTGAGCAGTTCTTC.

CDR3 region: CASSYQRQPQHF. Here the CDR3 DNA reads TGTGCCAGCAGTTACCAGAGACAGCCCCAGCATTTT. This chain joins TRBV6-2 or TRBV6-3 and TRBJ1-5; no definite D call. This CDR3 region has 12 residues. Germline V gene data show CDR1 as MNHEY and CDR2 as SVGEGT. V was shortened by 2 bases and J by 7 bases, with 6 bases between the two germline ends.

This clonotype was observed at least ten times. V gene TRBV7-2 combines with J gene TRBJ2-3; 11 bases are a match to TRBD2. CDR1 and CDR2 from the germline V gene are SGHTA and FQGNSA. Losses at the gene ends were 1 base for V and 2 bases for J; bases not matched to a gene: 14. The CDR3 runs to 20 residues. The CDR3 spells CASSLVSGTSGSEDTDTQYF. The CDR3 DNA reads as TGTGCCAGCAGCTTAGTGTCCGGGACTAGCGGAAGTGAGGACACAGATACGCAGTATTTT. Drawing the rest from reference TRBV7-2 and TRBJ2-3, the complete variable domain is GAGVSQSPSNKVTEKGKDVELRCDPISGHTALYWYRQSLGQGLEFLIYFQGNSAPDKSGLPSDRFSAERTGGSVSTLTIQRTQQEDSAVYLCASSLVSGTSGSEDTDTQYFGPGTRLTVL.

The gene calls are TRBV6-6 and TRBJ1-1; D is possibly TRBD1 (6 bases). This CDR3 is 15 amino acids long. CDR1 and CDR2 (germline): MNHNY, SVGAGI (reference sequence). Trimming left V 5 bases short and J 1 base short, with 14 bases between. The CDR3 sequence is CASSPPDRTNTEAFF. The CDR3 coding sequence is TGTGCCAGCAGTCCCCCGGACAGAACGAACACTGAAGCTTTCTTT.

This clonotype was detected a few times. The chain combines TRBV12-3 or TRBV12-4 with TRBJ1-3, with 10 bases that match TRBD1. This CDR3 region has 20 residues. The V and J ends lost 5 bases and 3 bases, in that order; junction bases with no gene match: 19. The CDR3 DNA reads TGTGCCAGCAGTCCTCCGGGACAGGGGACTGTTGGAGTGTTTGGAAACACCATATATTTT. Translating it yields CASSPPGQGTVGVFGNTIYF.

This chain joins TRBV29-1 and TRBJ2-7; the D gene could be TRBD1 or TRBD2 (7 bases each). Germline CDR1 SQVTM, CDR2 ANQGSEA. This CDR3 has 12 residues. Trimming removed 4 bases from V and 4 bases from J, with 11 bases in between. CDR3 nucleotide sequence: TGCAGCGTTGGAGCGGGACAGTACGAGCAGTACTTC. Translation gives CSVGAGQYEQYF.

V usage is TRBV25-1 and J usage is TRBJ1-5, with 7 bases aligning to TRBD1. The CDR3 is 16 residues long. CDR1 MGHDK and CDR2 SYGVNS come from the germline V gene. V lost 4 bases to trimming and J lost 2 bases; unmatched junction nucleotides: 8. The CDR3, as DNA: TGTGCCAGCAGTGGACCCGGGACAGTGCGCAATCAGCCCCAGCATTTT. It codes for CASSGPGTVRNQPQHF.

This clonotype was seen a handful of times. The CDR3 reads CASSKLVAEQFF. In DNA, the CDR3 is TGTGCCAGCAGTAAGCTGGTCGCTGAGCAGTTCTTC. The chain links TRBV28 to TRBJ2-1; no firm D call. This CDR3 has 12 amino acids. The germline V gene has CDR1 MDHEN and CDR2 SYDVKM. V was trimmed by 5 bases and J by 9 bases, leaving 11 bases between them.

The chain is built from TRBV19 and TRBJ2-2, with D maybe TRBD2 (6 bases). This CDR3 is 16 amino acids long. V lost 6 bases and J lost 0, with 14 bases in between. Per the germline V gene, CDR1 is LNHDA and CDR2 is SQIVND (reference sequence). The CDR3 spells CASSKPGLPNTGELFF. CDR3 bases: TGTGCCAGTAGCAAACCGGGACTGCCGAACACCGGGGAGCTGTTTTTT.

V gene TRBV7-8 combines with J gene TRBJ2-3, with D perhaps TRBD2 (6 bases). Germline V gene lookup returns CDR1 SGHVS and CDR2 FQNEAQ. CDR3 length: 13 residues. The V end was cut by 2 bases, the J end by 6 bases, with 9 bases between. Here the CDR3 reads CASSLTRDDTQYF. For the CDR3, the DNA is TGTGCCAGCAGCTTAACGCGGGACGATACGCAGTATTTT.

This clonotype was detected only a few times. This chain uses TRBV7-8 with TRBJ2-5, with unresolved D. The CDR3 is made up of 15 amino acids. Trimming pared 5 bases from V and 0 bases from J, leaving 13 bases between. Germline V gene data show CDR1 as SGHVS and CDR2 as FQNEAQ. CDR3 loop: CASSPLSTYQETQYF. The CDR3 DNA sequence: TGTGCCAGCAGCCCCCTCTCAACGTACCAAGAGACCCAGTACTTC.

The V and J genes are TRBV7-3 and TRBJ2-1; 16 bases fit TRBD2. CDR1 is SGHTA, CDR2 FQGTGA, per germline. After removal of 0 bases from V and 5 bases from J, the junction contained 7 bases not matched to a gene. The CDR3 spans 19 residues. CDR3 sequence (DNA): TGTGCCAGCAGCTTAACCCCGGGACTAGCGGGAGGGGGTGACAATGAGCAGTTCTTC. Translation: CASSLTPGLAGGGDNEQFF.

The CDR3 is CSVEPVLGYEQFF. CDR3 nucleotide sequence: TGCAGCGTCGAACCCGTTCTGGGCTATGAGCAGTTCTTC. J is TRBJ2-1 and V is TRBV29-1; D gene ambiguous. CDR3 length equals 13 residues. Germline CDR1 reads SQVTM; CDR2 reads ANQGSEA. The V and J ends lost 6 bases and 8 bases respectively, with 17 bases between them.

The V gene is TRBV4-3, the J gene TRBJ1-1, with a weak D call TRBD1 (5 bases). The V end was cut by 6 bases, the J end by 6 bases, with 11 bases between. In germline, CDR1 is LGHNA, CDR2 YSLEER. This CDR3 region has 12 residues. CDR3 sequence (DNA): TGCGCCAGCAGAGGGGTCTTCGCTGAAGCTTTCTTT. Protein: CASRGVFAEAFF.

This chain uses TRBV6-2 or TRBV6-3 with TRBJ2-7, with TRBD2 matching 10 bases. This CDR3 region has 16 residues. CDR1 and CDR2 from the germline V gene are MNHEY and SVGEGT. The ends lost 4 bases at V and 1 base at J; junction bases unmatched: 7. CDR3 nucleotides: TGTGCCAGCAGTTCCAGTAGCGGGAGGTATTCCTACGAGCAGTACTTC. Its translation: CASSSSSGRYSYEQYF.

The rearrangement joins TRBV7-2 to TRBJ1-5, with 10 bases that match TRBD1. V shed 3 bases, J shed 6 bases, and the junction held 11 bases outside the gene matches. Looked up from germline, CDR1 is SGHTA and CDR2 is FQGNSA. This CDR3 spans 17 amino acids. CDR3 protein: CASSFLGPGQGTQPQHF. CDR3 DNA: TGTGCCAGCAGCTTCCTAGGACCGGGACAGGGGACTCAGCCCCAGCATTTT.

The table lists this clonotype with a few counts. The gene calls are TRBV4-1 and TRBJ2-7, with 14 positions matching TRBD2. Germline V gene data show CDR1 as MGHRA and CDR2 as YSYEKL. The CDR3 loop spans 18 amino acids. J was trimmed by 4 bases and V by 3 bases; bases with no gene match: 11. This CDR3 is CASSQVPGLAGARYEQYF. The CDR3 DNA follows: TGCGCCAGCAGCCAGGTACCGGGACTAGCGGGAGCACGGTACGAGCAGTACTTC.